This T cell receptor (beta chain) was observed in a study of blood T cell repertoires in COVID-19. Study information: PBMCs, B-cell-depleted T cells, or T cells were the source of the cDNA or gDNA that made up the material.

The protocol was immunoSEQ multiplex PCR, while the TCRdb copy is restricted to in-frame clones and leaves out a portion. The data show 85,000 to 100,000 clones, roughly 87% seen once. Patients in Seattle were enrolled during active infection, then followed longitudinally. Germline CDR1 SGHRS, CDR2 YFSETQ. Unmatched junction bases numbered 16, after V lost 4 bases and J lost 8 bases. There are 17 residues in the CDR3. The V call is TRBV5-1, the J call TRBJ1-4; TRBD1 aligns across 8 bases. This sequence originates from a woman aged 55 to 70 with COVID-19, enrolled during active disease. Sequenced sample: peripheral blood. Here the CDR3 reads CASSARTGRGDSEKLFF. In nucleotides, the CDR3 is TGCGCCAGCAGCGCTCGGACAGGGAGGGGTGATAGCGAAAAACTGTTTTTT.